The source of this T cell receptor (beta chain) is a study of blood T cells in healthy people across ages. About the study: In model experiments, template switching was able to capture about one barcoded beta molecule for every two T cells that were present.

This clonotype was detected a few times. Primers used in a second PCR of roughly 6 to 11 cycles were a sample-barcoded 5' primer and a J-beta primer mix. TCRdb reanalysed the 5' RACE reads using MiXCR and keeps one entry per CDR3 protein. The sample shows 850,000 or so distinct CDR3 sequences, less than 35% of them seen only once. The study recruited healthy Caucasian donors from Russia who were aged about 6 to 95. The germline gives CDR1 SNHLY, CDR2 FYNNEI. Trimming took 7 bases from V and 3 from J, leaving 13 bases between them. This CDR3 has 13 amino acids. The clonotype originates from a woman aged 80 or older in good health. The chain joins TRBV2 to TRBJ2-7; D is possibly TRBD1 or TRBD2 (5 bases each). The sequencing sample was made of blood. CDR3 in amino acids: CASKAGTGYEQYF. DNA of the CDR3: TGTGCCAGCAAAGCAGGGACGGGCTACGAGCAGTACTTC.